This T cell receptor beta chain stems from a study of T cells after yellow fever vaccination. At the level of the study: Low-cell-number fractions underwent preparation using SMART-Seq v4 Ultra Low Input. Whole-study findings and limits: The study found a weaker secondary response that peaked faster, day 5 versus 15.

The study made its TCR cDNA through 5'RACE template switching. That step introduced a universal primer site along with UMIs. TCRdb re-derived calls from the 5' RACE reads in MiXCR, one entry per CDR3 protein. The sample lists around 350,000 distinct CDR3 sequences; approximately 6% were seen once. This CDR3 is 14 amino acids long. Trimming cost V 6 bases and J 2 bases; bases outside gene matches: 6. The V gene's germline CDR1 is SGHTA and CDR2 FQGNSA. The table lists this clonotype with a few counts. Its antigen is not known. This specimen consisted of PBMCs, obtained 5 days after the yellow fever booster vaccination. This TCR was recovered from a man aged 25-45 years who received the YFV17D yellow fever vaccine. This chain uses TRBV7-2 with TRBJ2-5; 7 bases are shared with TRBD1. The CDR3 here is CASSRDRVQETQYF. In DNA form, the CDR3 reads TGTGCCAGCAGTAGGGACAGAGTTCAAGAGACCCAGTACTTC. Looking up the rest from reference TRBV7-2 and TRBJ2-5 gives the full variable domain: GAGVSQSPSNKVTEKGKDVELRCDPISGHTALYWYRQSLGQGLEFLIYFQGNSAPDKSGLPSDRFSAERTGGSVSTLTIQRTQQEDSAVYLCASSRDRVQETQYFGPGTRLLVL.